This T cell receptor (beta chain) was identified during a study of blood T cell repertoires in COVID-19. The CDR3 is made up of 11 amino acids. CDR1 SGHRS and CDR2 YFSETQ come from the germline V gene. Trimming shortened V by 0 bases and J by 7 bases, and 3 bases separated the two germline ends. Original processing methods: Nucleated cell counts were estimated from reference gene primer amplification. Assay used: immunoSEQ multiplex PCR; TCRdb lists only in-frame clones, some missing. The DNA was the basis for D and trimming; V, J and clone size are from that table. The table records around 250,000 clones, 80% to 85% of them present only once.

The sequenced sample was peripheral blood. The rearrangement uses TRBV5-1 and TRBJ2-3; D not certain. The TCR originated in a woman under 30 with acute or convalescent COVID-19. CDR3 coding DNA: TGCGCCAGCAGCTTGGACAATACGCAGTATTTT. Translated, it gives CASSLDNTQYF.